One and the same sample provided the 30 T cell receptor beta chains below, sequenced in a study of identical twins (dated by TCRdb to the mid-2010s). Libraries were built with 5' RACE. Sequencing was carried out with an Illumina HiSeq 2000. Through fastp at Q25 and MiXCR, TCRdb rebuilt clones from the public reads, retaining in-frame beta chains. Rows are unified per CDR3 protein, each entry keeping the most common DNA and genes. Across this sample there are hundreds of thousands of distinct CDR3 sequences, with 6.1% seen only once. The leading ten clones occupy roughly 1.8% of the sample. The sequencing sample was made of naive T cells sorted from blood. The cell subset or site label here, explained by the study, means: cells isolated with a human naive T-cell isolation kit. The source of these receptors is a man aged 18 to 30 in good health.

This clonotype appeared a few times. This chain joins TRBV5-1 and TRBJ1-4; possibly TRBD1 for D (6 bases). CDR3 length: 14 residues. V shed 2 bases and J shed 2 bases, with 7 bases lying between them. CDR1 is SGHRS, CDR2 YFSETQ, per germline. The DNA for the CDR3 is TGCGCCAGCAGCTTCCAGGGGACTAATGAAAAACTGTTTTTT. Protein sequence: CASSFQGTNEKLFF.

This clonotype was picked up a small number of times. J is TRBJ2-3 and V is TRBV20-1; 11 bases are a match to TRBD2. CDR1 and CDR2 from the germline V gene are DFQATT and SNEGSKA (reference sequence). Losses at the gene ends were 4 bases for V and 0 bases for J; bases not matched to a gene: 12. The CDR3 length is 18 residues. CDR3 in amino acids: CSATGTSGVPASTDTQYF. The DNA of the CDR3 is TGCAGTGCTACTGGGACTAGCGGAGTTCCGGCTAGCACAGATACGCAGTATTTT.

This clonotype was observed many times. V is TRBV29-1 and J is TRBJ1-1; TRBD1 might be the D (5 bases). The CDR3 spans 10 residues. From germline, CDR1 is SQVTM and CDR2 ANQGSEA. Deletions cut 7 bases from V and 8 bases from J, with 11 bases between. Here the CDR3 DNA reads TGCAGCGCCCGGGGCCAGGAAGCTTTCTTT. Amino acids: CSARGQEAFF.

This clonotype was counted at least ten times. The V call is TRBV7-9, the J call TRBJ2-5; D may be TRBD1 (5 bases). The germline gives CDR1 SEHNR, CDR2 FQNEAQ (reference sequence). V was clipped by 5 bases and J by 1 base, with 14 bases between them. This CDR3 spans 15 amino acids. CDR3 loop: CASSQTQEIQETQYF. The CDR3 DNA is TGTGCCAGCAGCCAGACACAGGAAATCCAAGAGACCCAGTACTTC.

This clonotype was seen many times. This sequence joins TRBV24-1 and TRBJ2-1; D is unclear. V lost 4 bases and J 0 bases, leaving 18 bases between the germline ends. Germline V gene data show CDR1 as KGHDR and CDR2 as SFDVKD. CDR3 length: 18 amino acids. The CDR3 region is CATSDRRTDKSSYNEQFF. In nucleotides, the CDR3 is TGTGCCACCAGTGACCGTCGGACCGATAAGAGCTCCTACAATGAGCAGTTCTTC.

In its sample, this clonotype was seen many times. The CDR3 here is CASNLRDLGNQPQHF. The DNA for the CDR3 is TGTGCCAGCAATTTGAGGGATTTAGGCAATCAGCCCCAGCATTTT. The J gene is TRBJ1-5, the V gene TRBV6-2 or TRBV6-3; no clear D. Between the trimmed V and J ends, which lost 7 bases and 2 bases, there was a span of 15 bases. Germline CDR1 and CDR2: MNHEY and SVGEGT. The CDR3 is 15 amino acids.

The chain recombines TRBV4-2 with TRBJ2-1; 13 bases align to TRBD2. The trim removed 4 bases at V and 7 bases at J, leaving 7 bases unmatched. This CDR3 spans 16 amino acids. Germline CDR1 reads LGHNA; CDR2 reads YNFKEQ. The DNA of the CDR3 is TGTGCCAGCAGCCGATCCGGGACTAGCGGGACAAATGAGCAGTTCTTC. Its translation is CASSRSGTSGTNEQFF.

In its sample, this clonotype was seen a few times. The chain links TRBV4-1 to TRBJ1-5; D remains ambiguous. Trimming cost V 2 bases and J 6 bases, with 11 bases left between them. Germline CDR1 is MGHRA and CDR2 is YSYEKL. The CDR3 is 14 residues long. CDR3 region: CASSQQGFGQPQHF. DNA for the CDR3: TGCGCCAGCAGCCAACAAGGGTTCGGTCAGCCCCAGCATTTT.

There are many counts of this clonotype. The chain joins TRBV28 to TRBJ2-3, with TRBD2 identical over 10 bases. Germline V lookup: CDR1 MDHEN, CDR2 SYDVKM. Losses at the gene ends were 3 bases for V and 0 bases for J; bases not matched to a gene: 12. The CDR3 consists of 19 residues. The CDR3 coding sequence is TGTGCCAGCAGTTTTCATCCAGCGGGAGGGCTCCTGAGCACAGATACGCAGTATTTT. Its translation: CASSFHPAGGLLSTDTQYF.

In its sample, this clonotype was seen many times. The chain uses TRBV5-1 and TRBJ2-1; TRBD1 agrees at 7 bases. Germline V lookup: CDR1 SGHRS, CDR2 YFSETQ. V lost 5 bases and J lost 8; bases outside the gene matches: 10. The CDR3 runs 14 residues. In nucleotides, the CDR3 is TGCGCCAGCAGTATCGACAGGGTGATCGATGAGCAGTTCTTC. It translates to CASSIDRVIDEQFF.

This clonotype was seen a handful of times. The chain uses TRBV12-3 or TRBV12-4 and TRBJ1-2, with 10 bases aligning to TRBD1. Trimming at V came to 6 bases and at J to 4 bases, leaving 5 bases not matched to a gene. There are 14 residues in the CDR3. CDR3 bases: TGTGCCAGCAGGACAGGGGGCGAGGGCTATGGCTACACCTTC. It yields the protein CASRTGGEGYGYTF.

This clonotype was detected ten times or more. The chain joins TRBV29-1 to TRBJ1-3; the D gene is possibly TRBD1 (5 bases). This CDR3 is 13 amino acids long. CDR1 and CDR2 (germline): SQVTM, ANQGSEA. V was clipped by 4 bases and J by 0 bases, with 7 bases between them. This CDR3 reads CSVADNSGNTIYF. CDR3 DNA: TGCAGCGTTGCGGACAACTCTGGAAACACCATATATTTT.

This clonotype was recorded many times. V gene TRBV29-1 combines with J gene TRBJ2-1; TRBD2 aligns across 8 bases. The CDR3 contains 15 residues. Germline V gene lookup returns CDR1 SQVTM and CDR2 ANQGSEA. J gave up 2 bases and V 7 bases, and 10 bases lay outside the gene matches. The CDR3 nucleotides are TGCAGCGCCCATTATAGCGGGACGACCTACAATGAGCAGTTCTTC. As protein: CSAHYSGTTYNEQFF.

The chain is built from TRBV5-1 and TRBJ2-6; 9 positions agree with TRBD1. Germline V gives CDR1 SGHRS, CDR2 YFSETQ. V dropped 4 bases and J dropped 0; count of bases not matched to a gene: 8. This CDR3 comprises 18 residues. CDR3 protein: CASSPWTGDTSGANVLTF. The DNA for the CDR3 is TGCGCCAGCAGCCCGTGGACAGGGGATACCTCTGGGGCCAACGTCCTGACTTTC.

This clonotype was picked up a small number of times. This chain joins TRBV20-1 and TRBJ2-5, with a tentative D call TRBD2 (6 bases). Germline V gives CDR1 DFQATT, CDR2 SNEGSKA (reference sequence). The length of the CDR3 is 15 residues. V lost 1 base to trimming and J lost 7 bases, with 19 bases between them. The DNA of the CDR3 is TGCAGTGCTAGAGTTGTGGAGGGAGTTGATGGGACCCAGTACTTC. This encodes CSARVVEGVDGTQYF.

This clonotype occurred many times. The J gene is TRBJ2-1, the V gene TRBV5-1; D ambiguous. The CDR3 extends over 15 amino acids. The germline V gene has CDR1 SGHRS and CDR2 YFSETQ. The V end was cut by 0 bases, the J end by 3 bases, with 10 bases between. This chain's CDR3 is CASSLALQDYNEQFF. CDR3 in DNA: TGCGCCAGCAGCTTGGCCCTTCAAGACTACAATGAGCAGTTCTTC.

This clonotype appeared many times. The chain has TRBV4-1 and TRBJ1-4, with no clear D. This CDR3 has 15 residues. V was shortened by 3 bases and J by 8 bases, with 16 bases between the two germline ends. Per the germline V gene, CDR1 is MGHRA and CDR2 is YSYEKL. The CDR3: CASSQLGGRPEKLFF. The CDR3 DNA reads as TGCGCCAGCAGCCAGCTGGGAGGCAGACCCGAAAAACTGTTTTTT.

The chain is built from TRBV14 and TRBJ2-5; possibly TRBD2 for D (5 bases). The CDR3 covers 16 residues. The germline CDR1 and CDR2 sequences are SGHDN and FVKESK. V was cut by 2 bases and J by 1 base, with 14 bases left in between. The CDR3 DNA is TGTGCCAGCAGCCAACCGGGAAGACCAAGCCAAGAGACCCAGTACTTC. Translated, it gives CASSQPGRPSQETQYF.

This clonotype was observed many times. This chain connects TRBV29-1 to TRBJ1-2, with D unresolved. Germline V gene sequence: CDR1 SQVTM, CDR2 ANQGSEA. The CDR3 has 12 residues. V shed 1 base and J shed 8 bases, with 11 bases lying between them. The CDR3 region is CSVEVGTWGYTF. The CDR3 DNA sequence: TGCAGCGTTGAAGTGGGAACTTGGGGCTACACCTTC.

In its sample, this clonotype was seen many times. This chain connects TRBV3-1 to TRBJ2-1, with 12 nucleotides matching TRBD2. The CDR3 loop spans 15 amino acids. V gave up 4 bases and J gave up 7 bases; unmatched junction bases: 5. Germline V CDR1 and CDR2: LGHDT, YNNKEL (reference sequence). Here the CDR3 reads CASSLTLAGGNEQFF. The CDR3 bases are TGTGCCAGCAGCCTAACGCTAGCGGGAGGGAATGAGCAGTTCTTC.

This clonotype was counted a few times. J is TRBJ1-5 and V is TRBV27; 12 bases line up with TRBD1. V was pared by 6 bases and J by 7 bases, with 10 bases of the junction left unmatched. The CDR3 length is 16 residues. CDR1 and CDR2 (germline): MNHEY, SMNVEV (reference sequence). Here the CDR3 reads CASSPTGGQGAQPQHF. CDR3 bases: TGTGCCAGCAGCCCAACCGGGGGACAGGGGGCACAGCCCCAGCATTTT.

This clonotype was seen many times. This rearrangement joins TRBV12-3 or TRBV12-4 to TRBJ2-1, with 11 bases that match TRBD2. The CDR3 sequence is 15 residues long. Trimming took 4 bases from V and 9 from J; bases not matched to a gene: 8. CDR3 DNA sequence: TGTGCCAGCAGTTATAGAGGGACTAGCGGAGGTGAGCAGTTCTTC. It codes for CASSYRGTSGGEQFF.

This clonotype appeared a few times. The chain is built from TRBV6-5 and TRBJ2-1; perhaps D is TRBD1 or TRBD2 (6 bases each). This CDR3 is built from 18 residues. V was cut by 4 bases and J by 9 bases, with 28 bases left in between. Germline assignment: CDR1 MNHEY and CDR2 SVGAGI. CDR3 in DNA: TGTGCCAGCAGTTCCATCTTGGGGGCTAGCGTACGGACTGGTGAGCAGTTCTTC. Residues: CASSSILGASVRTGEQFF.

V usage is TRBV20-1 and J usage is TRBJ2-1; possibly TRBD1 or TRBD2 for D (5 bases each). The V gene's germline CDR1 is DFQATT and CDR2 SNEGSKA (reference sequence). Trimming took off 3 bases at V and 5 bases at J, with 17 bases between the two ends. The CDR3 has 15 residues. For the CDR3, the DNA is TGCAGTGCTAGGGCCAGAGGGGACCACAACAATGAGCAGTTCTTC. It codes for CSARARGDHNNEQFF.

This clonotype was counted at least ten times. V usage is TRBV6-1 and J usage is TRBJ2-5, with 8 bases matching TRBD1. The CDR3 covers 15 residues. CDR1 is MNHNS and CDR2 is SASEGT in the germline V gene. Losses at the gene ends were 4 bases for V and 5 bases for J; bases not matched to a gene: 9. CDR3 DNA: TGTGCCAGCAGTGCAACCTGGACAGGGAGGGAGACCCAGTACTTC. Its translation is CASSATWTGRETQYF.

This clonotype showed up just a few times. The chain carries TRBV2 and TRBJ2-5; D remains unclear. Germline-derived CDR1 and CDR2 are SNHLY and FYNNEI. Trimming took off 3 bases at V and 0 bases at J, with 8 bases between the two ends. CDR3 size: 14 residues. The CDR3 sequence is CASSEAPYQETQYF. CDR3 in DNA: TGTGCCAGCAGTGAGGCCCCTTACCAAGAGACCCAGTACTTC. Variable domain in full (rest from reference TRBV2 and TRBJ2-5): EPEVTQTPSHQVTQMGQEVILRCVPISNHLYFYWYRQILGQKVEFLVSFYNNEISEKSEIFDDQFSVERPDGSNFTLKIRSTKLEDSAMYFCASSEAPYQETQYFGPGTRLLVL.

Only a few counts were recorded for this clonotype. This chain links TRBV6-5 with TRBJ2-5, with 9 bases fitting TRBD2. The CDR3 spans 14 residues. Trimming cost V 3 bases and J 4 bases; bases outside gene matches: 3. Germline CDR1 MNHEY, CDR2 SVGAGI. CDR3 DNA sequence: TGTGCCAGCAGTTATGGCGGGAGGGGAGAGACCCAGTACTTC. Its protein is CASSYGGRGETQYF.

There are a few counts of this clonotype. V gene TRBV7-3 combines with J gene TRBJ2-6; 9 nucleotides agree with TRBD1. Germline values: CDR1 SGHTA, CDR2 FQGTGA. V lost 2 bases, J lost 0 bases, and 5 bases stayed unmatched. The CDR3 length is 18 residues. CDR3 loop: CASSLEGQGASGANVLTF. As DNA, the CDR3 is TGTGCCAGCAGCTTAGAGGGACAGGGCGCCTCTGGGGCCAACGTCCTGACTTTC.

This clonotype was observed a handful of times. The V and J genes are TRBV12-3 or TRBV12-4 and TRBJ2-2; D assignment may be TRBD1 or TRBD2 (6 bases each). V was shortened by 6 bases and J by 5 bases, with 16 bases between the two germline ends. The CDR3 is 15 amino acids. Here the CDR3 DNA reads TGTGCCAGCAGACCTACGGGGGCTCTGACCGGGGAGCTGTTTTTT. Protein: CASRPTGALTGELFF.

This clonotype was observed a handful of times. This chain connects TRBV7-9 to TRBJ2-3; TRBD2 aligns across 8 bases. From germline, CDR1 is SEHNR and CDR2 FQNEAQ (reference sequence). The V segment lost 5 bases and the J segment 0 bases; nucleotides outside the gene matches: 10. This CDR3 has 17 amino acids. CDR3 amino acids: CASSPAPLAGSTDTQYF. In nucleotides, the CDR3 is TGTGCCAGCAGCCCGGCCCCCCTAGCGGGTAGCACAGATACGCAGTATTTT.